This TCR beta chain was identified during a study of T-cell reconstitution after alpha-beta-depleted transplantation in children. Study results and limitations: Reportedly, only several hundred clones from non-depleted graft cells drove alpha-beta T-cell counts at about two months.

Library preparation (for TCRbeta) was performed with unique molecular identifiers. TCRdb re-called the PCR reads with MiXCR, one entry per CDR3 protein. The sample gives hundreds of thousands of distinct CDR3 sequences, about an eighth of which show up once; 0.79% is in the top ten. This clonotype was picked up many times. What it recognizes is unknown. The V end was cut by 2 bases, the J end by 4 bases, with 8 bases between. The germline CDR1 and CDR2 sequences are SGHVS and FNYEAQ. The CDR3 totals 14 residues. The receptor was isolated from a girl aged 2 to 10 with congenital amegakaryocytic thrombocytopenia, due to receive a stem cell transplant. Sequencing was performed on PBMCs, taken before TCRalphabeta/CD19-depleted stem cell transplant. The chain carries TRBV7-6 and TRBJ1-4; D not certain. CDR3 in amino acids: CASSLSRVNEKLFF. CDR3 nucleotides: TGTGCCAGCAGCTTATCTCGAGTTAATGAAAAACTGTTTTTT.